The present TCR beta chain was sequenced within a study of technical replicates of blood from a few donors. Clones were read by immunoSEQ multiplex PCR, and TCRdb kept only the in-frame ones, dropping some. Of 60,000 to 95,000 clones detected, roughly 89% appear once; the ten largest clones hold 0.37%. Sequences were obtained from T cells isolated from PBMCs. This sequence was found in a human donor in good health. Some clones in this sample may be carry-over from other donors' samples.

CDR3 sequence reads: CASSAGGYSGEETQYF. The DNA of the CDR3 is TGTGCCAGCAGCGCCGGGGGGTATAGCGGGGAAGAGACCCAGTACTTC. This chain connects TRBV7-2 to TRBJ2-5; TRBD2 aligns across 8 bases. Germline V gene lookup returns CDR1 SGHTA and CDR2 FQGNSA. The trim removed 5 bases at V and 3 bases at J, leaving 11 bases unmatched. The CDR3 is 16 residues long.